This T cell receptor (beta chain) stems from a study of tumor and adjacent non-tumor tissue in lung cancer. A modified ARM-PCR protocol with three rounds of nested PCR amplified TCRbeta. TCRdb called the multiplex PCR reads again in MiXCR, with one record for every CDR3 protein. The sample carries approximately 68,000 distinct CDR3 sequences, 73% recorded once. Trimming cost V 3 bases and J 3 bases, with 12 bases left between them. CDR3 size: 14 residues. CDR1 and CDR2 from the germline V gene are SGHAT and FQNNGV. This sample's RNA came from whole unsorted tissue. Chemotherapy-naive patients with new lung cancer underwent thoracic surgery in China, August–late 2014. Study conclusions and caveats: Significantly higher TCR diversity was found in tumor than normal lung. In normal lung, the top 100 clones were significantly more dominant than in tumor.

As regards this clonotype: Its cognate antigen is unknown.

This sequence joins TRBV11-2 and TRBJ2-7; D is ambiguous. This clonotype originated in a man between 60 and 75 years old with non-small cell lung cancer. Sample: lung tumor tissue. The CDR3 here is CASSLDQSYYEQYF. In DNA, the CDR3 is TGTGCCAGCAGCTTGGATCAGTCCTACTACGAGCAGTACTTC.